The 20 T cell receptor beta chains reported below all come from one sample, sequenced in a study of cytomegalovirus exposure and HLA in healthy donors (dated by TCRdb to 2017 to 2019). The library was built by means of the immunoSEQ multiplex PCR assay. For the multiplex PCR, a mixture combining 60 forward primers for TCR Vbeta segments and 13 reverse primers for TCR Jbeta segments was used. Entries here come from immuneACCESS through TCRdb and include only in-frame sequences with V and J called. Some clones fail to appear in such tables; in the studies checked, an unresolved V gene covers under half of the shortfall, and the cause of the remainder is unknown. The sample has around 120,000 clones on record, about four fifths of them singletons. The ten largest clones add up to 7.5% to 9% of the sample. The source material was PBMCs. These TCRs come from a female donor in good health and CMV-seropositive.

This clone appeared once. This chain uses TRBV7-2 with TRBJ2-7; 7 nucleotides agree with TRBD1. The CDR3 is 15 residues long. Trimming at V came to 4 bases and at J to 3 bases, leaving 9 bases not matched to a gene. Germline V gives CDR1 SGHTA, CDR2 FQGNSA. In DNA form, the CDR3 reads TGTGCCAGCAGCTCTTACAGGGGCGTCGTCTACGAGCAGTACTTC. Its protein product is CASSSYRGVVYEQYF. The full variable domain, rest sourced from reference TRBV7-2 and TRBJ2-7, is GAGVSQSPSNKVTEKGKDVELRCDPISGHTALYWYRQSLGQGLEFLIYFQGNSAPDKSGLPSDRFSAERTGGSVSTLTIQRTQQEDSAVYLCASSSYRGVVYEQYFGPGTRLTVT.

As to this clone: This specimen includes other DNA sequences encoding the same CDR3. This sequence joins TRBV11-2 and TRBJ2-3; 13 bases align to TRBD2. Losses at the gene ends were 5 bases for V and 1 base for J; bases not matched to a gene: 3. The CDR3 covers 16 residues. Germline CDR1 reads SGHAT; CDR2 reads FQNNGV. CDR3 in amino acids: CASSLGLAGGTDTQYF. As DNA, the CDR3 is TGTGCCAGCAGCCTAGGACTAGCGGGGGGCACAGATACGCAGTATTTT.

The J gene is TRBJ2-7, the V gene TRBV6-6; D possibly corresponds to TRBD1 (6 bases). Germline CDR1 and CDR2: MNHNY and SVGAGI (reference sequence). The CDR3 has 16 amino acids. Trimming pared 2 bases from V and 4 bases from J, leaving 18 bases between. In DNA, the CDR3 is TGTGCCAGCAGTTACCTACCCGTGGGGGCCTCTTACGAGCAGTACTTC. Its translation is CASSYLPVGASYEQYF.

The chain combines TRBV2 with TRBJ1-2, with 8 bases aligning to TRBD1. Per the germline V gene, CDR1 is SNHLY and CDR2 is FYNNEI. The ends lost 4 bases at V and 5 bases at J; junction bases unmatched: 3. The CDR3 runs to 13 residues. CDR3 sequence: CASSGDRMYGYTF. The CDR3, as DNA: TGTGCCAGCAGTGGGGACAGGATGTATGGCTACACCTTC.

The chain combines TRBV11-2 with TRBJ2-1; 11 nucleotides agree with TRBD2. The V gene's germline CDR1 is SGHAT and CDR2 FQNNGV. With V trimmed by 1 base and J by 4 bases, 0 bases remained unmatched. This CDR3 spans 15 amino acids. The CDR3 DNA is TGTGCCAGCAGCTTAGGACTAGCGGGGTACAATGAGCAGTTCTTC. This codes for CASSLGLAGYNEQFF.

CDR3 coding DNA: TGTGCCAGCAGCTTGGGATGGGCTGGTTCACCCCTCCACTTT. It encodes CASSLGWAGSPLHF. The chain has TRBV5-8 and TRBJ1-6; no firm D call. V was cut by 0 bases and J by 9 bases, with 10 bases left in between. Germline assignment: CDR1 SGHTS and CDR2 YDEGEE. CDR3 length equals 14 residues. The full variable domain, its missing parts supplied by reference TRBV5-8 and TRBJ1-6, is EAGVTQSPTHLIKTRGQQATLRCSPISGHTSVYWYQQALGLGLQFLLWYDEGEERNRGNFPPRFSGRQFPNYSSELNVNALELEDSALYLCASSLGWAGSPLHFGNGTRLTVT.

This chain uses TRBV6-4 with TRBJ2-3; tentatively, D is TRBD1 (5 bases). This CDR3 region has 15 residues. Trimming pared 5 bases from V and 0 bases from J, leaving 12 bases between. CDR1 is MRHNA, CDR2 SNTAGT, per germline. CDR3 in amino acids: CASSREAGSTDTQYF. DNA of the CDR3: TGTGCCAGCAGTCGCGAGGCAGGGAGCACAGATACGCAGTATTTT.

The CDR3: CASRHSGAQHF. The CDR3 DNA reads TGTGCCAGCAGGCACTCGGGAGCCCAGCATTTT. The chain has TRBV2 and TRBJ1-5; D is ambiguous. The CDR3 totals 11 residues. Trimming took off 6 bases at V and 11 bases at J, with 11 bases between the two ends. Germline CDR1 is SNHLY and CDR2 is FYNNEI.

The rearrangement links TRBV5-6 to TRBJ2-5; maybe TRBD1 (5 bases). CDR3 length equals 12 residues. The germline CDR1 and CDR2 sequences are SGHDT and YYEEEE. With 0 bases removed from V and 11 bases from J, the gap between germline ends came to 11 bases. The CDR3 here is CASSLGGGEQYF. The CDR3 DNA reads TGTGCCAGCAGCTTGGGGGGCGGAGAGCAGTACTTC.

The chain carries TRBV7-2 and TRBJ2-1, with TRBD2 identical over 14 bases. The CDR3 covers 18 residues. Germline values: CDR1 SGHTA, CDR2 FQGNSA. Unmatched junction bases numbered 6, after V lost 5 bases and J lost 0 bases. Written as DNA, the CDR3 is TGTGCCAGCAGCCAGACTAGCGGGGGGGCCAGCTCCTACAATGAGCAGTTCTTC. Protein sequence: CASSQTSGGASSYNEQFF.

This clone has a handful of counts. The V call is TRBV18, the J call TRBJ2-3, with 8 bases that match TRBD1. Unmatched junction bases numbered 5, after V lost 3 bases and J lost 6 bases. Germline CDR1 is KGHSH and CDR2 is LQKENI. The CDR3 runs 14 residues. CDR3 residues: CASSPTGVTDTQYF. The CDR3 DNA follows: TGTGCCAGCTCACCGACAGGGGTTACGGATACGCAGTATTTT. Based on the CDR3 plus reference TRBV18 and TRBJ2-3, the full variable domain is NAGVMQNPRHLVRRRGQEARLRCSPMKGHSHVYWYRQLPEEGLKFMVYLQKENIIDESGMPKERFSAEFPKEGPSILRIQQVVRGDSAAYFCASSPTGVTDTQYFGPGTRLTVL.

The chain employs TRBV28 and TRBJ2-2; D is unresolved. This CDR3 spans 15 amino acids. V lost 6 bases to trimming and J lost 0 bases, with 11 bases between them. CDR1 and CDR2 from the germline V gene are MDHEN and SYDVKM. The CDR3 loop is CASSSHSANTGELFF. The CDR3 DNA sequence: TGTGCCAGCAGCTCCCACTCCGCGAACACCGGGGAGCTGTTTTTT.

The chain carries TRBV7-2 and TRBJ2-3, with D possibly TRBD2 on 6 matching bases. The CDR3 extends over 16 amino acids. CDR1 is SGHTA, CDR2 FQGNSA, per germline. V dropped 3 bases and J dropped 0 bases, with 13 bases sitting between them. CDR3 sequence reads: CASSFKTGGSTDTQYF. The CDR3 coding sequence is TGTGCCAGCAGCTTCAAAACCGGGGGTAGCACAGATACGCAGTATTTT.

The chain uses TRBV10-3 and TRBJ1-4, with a possible D match to TRBD1 (6 bases). The CDR3 is 15 residues long. The ends were cut back, 2 bases at V and 5 bases at J, with 12 bases in the middle. Germline lookup yields CDR1 ENHRY and CDR2 SYGVKD. The CDR3 DNA reads TGTGCCATCAGTGAGCAGGGGCGGCCCAATGAAAAACTGTTTTTT. This codes for CAISEQGRPNEKLFF.

This clone was seen a handful of times. The J gene is TRBJ1-1, the V gene TRBV6-5; no clear D gene. The CDR3 sequence is 13 residues long. V was shortened by 0 bases and J by 8 bases, with 10 bases between the two germline ends. Per germline, CDR1 MNHEY and CDR2 SVGAGI. This chain's CDR3 is CASSYSIREEAFF. CDR3 DNA: TGTGCCAGCAGTTACTCGATCCGGGAAGAAGCTTTCTTT.

V usage is TRBV6-5 and J usage is TRBJ2-5; no firm D call. Germline values: CDR1 MNHEY, CDR2 SVGAGI. This CDR3 has 13 residues. V was cut by 7 bases and J by 3 bases, with 12 bases left in between. CDR3 DNA sequence: TGTGCCAGCATGCCACAGAAGGAAGAGACCCAGTACTTC. The encoded protein is CASMPQKEETQYF.

The chain recombines TRBV4-1 with TRBJ1-2; D is possibly TRBD1 (6 bases). V was clipped by 1 base and J by 0 bases, with 12 bases between them. Per the germline V gene, CDR1 is MGHRA and CDR2 is YSYEKL. The CDR3 is 16 amino acids. The DNA for the CDR3 is TGCGCCAGCAGCCAAGGACAGGCAATAGCTAACTATGGCTACACCTTC. This translates into CASSQGQAIANYGYTF.

The chain links TRBV9 to TRBJ2-7, with a weak D call TRBD1 (6 bases). The ends were cut back, 6 bases at V and 7 bases at J, with 14 bases in the middle. Germline V CDR1 and CDR2: SGDLS, YYNGEE. This CDR3 has 12 residues. The CDR3 is CASIQQGWEQYF. CDR3 bases: TGTGCCAGCATTCAACAGGGTTGGGAGCAGTACTTC.

The rearrangement joins TRBV19 to TRBJ2-6, with D possibly TRBD1 on 5 matching bases. The CDR3 extends over 17 amino acids. Germline CDR1 LNHDA, CDR2 SQIVND (reference sequence). Trimming stripped 7 bases from V and 1 base from J, with 17 bases between. CDR3 nucleotide sequence: TGTGCCAGTACTCTGATGCCCCAGGGTTCTGGGGCCAACGTCCTGACTTTC. Amino acids: CASTLMPQGSGANVLTF. The full variable domain, its missing parts supplied by reference TRBV19 and TRBJ2-6, is DGGITQSPKYLFRKEGQNVTLSCEQNLNHDAMYWYRQDPGQGLRLIYYSQIVNDFQKGDIAEGYSVSREKKESFPLTVTSAQKNPTAFYLCASTLMPQGSGANVLTFGAGSRLTVL.

The chain couples TRBV6-6 to TRBJ2-6; D possibly corresponds to TRBD1 (5 bases). This CDR3 is 14 amino acids long. Germline CDR1 and CDR2: MNHNY and SVGAGI (reference sequence). V gave up 9 bases and J gave up 4 bases, with 13 bases separating them. CDR3 DNA sequence: TGTGCCAGTGCACTGGGGCCCGGGGCCAACGTCCTGACTTTC. This translates into CASALGPGANVLTF.